This T cell receptor beta chain is from a study of OX40 agonist ivuxolimab in advanced cancers. The overall study: Participants averaged roughly 57 years of age (range roughly 23 to 90) and were approximately 81% male.

Only a few counts were recorded for this clone. Antigen unknown. Study-level findings and limits: CD8+ T cells averaged more expanded clones than CD4+. The CD4+ and CD8+ T cells in the blood had expanded clonally by week 6 at 0.1 to 3.0 mg/kg.

Produced via immunoSEQ multiplex PCR; TCRdb's table is partial and in-frame only. The repertoire consists of about 78,000 clones, with roughly 87% occurring once and the leading ten covering roughly 0.26%. Blood got drawn at baseline, again on cycle 4 day 1, and then on cycle 7 day 1. The clonotype comes from an adult with an advanced solid tumor such as melanoma, head and neck, liver or kidney cancer. The sample consisted of CD4+ or CD8+ T cells sorted from blood, taken in a trial of the OX40 agonist ivuxolimab.

CDR3 sequence: CASEAGTSQPQHF. The CDR3 nucleotides are TGTGCCAGTGAAGCAGGGACTAGTCAGCCCCAGCATTTT. This chain connects TRBV19 to TRBJ1-5; tentatively, D is TRBD1 (5 bases). Germline CDR1 and CDR2: LNHDA and SQIVND (reference sequence). CDR3 length: 13 amino acids. Trimming left V 8 bases short and J 6 bases short, with 14 bases between.